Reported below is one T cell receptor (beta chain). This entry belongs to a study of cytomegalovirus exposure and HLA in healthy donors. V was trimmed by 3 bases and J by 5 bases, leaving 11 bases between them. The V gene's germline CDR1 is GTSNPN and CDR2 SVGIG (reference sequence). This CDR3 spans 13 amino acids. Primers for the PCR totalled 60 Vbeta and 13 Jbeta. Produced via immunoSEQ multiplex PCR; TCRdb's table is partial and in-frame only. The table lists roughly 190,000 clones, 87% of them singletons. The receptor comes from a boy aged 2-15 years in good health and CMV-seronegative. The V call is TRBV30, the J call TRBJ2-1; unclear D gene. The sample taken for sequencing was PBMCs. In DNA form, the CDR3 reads TGTGCCTGGAGGAGTTGGTCGGACAATGAGCAGTTCTTC. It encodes CAWRSWSDNEQFF.